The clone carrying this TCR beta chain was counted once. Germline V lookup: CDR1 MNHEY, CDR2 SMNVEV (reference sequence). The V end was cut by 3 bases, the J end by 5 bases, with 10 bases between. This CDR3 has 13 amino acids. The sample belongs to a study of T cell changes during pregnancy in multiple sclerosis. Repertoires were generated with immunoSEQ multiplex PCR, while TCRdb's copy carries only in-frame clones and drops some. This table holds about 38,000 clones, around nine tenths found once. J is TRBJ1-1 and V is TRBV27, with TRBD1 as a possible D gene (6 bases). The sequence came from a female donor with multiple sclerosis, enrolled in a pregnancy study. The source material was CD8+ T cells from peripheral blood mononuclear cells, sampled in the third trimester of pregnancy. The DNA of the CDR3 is TGTGCCAGCAGTTTGGAGGGGGGGACTGAAGCTTTCTTT. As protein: CASSLEGGTEAFF.